This TCR beta chain derives from a study of siplizumab effects on memory and regulatory T cells. TCRdb's copy holds only in-frame clones and misses some; the assay was immunoSEQ multiplex PCR. The sample has 99,000 or so clones, roughly 93% seen once. This CDR3 spans 15 amino acids. Germline V gene sequence: CDR1 MDHEN, CDR2 SYDVKM. The germline V and J ends were trimmed by 7 bases and 6 bases, with 20 bases remaining between them. This chain uses TRBV28 with TRBJ2-3; D possibly corresponds to TRBD2 (5 bases). Material for sequencing was Tregs sorted from blood. The receptor was isolated from a human donor in good health. DNA of the CDR3: TGTGCCAGCACCAATTGGGAGCGTACCTGGGATACGCAGTATTTT. Protein: CASTNWERTWDTQYF. The full variable domain, with the rest looked up from reference TRBV28 and TRBJ2-3, is DVKVTQSSRYLVKRTGEKVFLECVQDMDHENMFWYRQDPGLGLRLIYFSYDVKMKEKGDIPEGYSVSREKKERFSLILESASTNQTSMYLCASTNWERTWDTQYFGPGTRLTVL.